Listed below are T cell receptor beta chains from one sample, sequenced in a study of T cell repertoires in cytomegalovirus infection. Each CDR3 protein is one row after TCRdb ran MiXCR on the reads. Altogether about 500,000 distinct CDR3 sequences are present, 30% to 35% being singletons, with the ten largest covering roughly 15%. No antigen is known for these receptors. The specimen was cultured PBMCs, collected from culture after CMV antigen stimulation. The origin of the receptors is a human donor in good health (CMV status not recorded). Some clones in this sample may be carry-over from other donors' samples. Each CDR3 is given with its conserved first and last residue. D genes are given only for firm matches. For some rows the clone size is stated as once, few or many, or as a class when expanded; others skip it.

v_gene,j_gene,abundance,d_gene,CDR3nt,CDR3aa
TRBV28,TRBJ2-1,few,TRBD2,TGTGCCAGCAGTTTAGGAGCGGGAACTAGATCGGATGAGCAGTTCTTC,CASSLGAGTRSDEQFF
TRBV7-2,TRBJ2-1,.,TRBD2,TGTGCCAGCAGCTTAGCGCTGGCGGGAGTGGTTGAGCAGTTCTTC,CASSLALAGVVEQFF
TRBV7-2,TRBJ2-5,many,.,TGTGCCAGCAGCTCATGGGGAGCGCGGGAGACCCAGTACTTC,CASSSWGARETQYF
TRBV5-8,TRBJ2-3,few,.,TGTGCCAGCAGCTTGGCCGGCAGGGGGGATCCAGATACGCAGTATTTT,CASSLAGRGDPDTQYF
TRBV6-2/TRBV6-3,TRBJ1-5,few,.,TGTGCCAGCAGCTCTCGACAGCCTTATAGCAATCAGCCCCAGCATTTT,CASSSRQPYSNQPQHF
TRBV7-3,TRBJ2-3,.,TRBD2,TGTGCCAGCAGCTCTTCCGGGACTACCTTACCGTATTTT,CASSSSGTTLPYF
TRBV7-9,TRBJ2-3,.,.,TGTGCCAGCTCCCCAAGAGGAGGGGGTTCCAGTACGCAGTATTTT,CASSPRGGGSSTQYF
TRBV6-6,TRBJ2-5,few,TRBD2,TGTGCCAGCAGCGGGACTAGCGGGAGCAAAGAGACCCAGTACTTC,CASSGTSGSKETQYF
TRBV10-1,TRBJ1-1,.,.,TGCGCCAGCAGTGAGTCAGGGAATCCTGAAGCTTTCTTT,CASSESGNPEAFF
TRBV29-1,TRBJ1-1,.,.,TGCAGCGGATCCACAGGGAACACTGAAGCTTTCTTT,CSGSTGNTEAFF
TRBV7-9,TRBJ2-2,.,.,TGTGCCAGCAGCTACCACCGGGAGCCCGACACCGGGGAGCTGTTTTTT,CASSYHREPDTGELFF
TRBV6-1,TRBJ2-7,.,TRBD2,TGTGCCAGCAGTTATCAACTAGCGGCCTACGAGCAGTACTTC,CASSYQLAAYEQYF
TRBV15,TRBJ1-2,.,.,TGTGCCACCAGCGCCGCAGTCGTCCTCTCACAGGAAAACTATGGCTACACCTTC,CATSAAVVLSQENYGYTF
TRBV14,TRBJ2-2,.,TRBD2,TGTGCCAGCAGCCACTGGACTAGCGGGAGCTCCGGGGAGCTGTTTTTT,CASSHWTSGSSGELFF
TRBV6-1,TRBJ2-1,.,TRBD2,TGTGCCAGCAGGCGATCCCGGGGACTAGCGGGGAATGAGCAGTTCTTC,CASRRSRGLAGNEQFF
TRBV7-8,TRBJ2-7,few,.,TGTGCCAGCAGCCCGACCGACGGGACCAACTCCTACGAGCAGTACTTC,CASSPTDGTNSYEQYF
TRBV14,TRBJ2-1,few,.,TGTGCCAGCAGCCATCCAGCGGTCCGAAAGCAGTTCTTC,CASSHPAVRKQFF
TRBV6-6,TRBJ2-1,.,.,TGTGCCAGCAGTTACTCTTATCTAGCGGAGCAGTTCTTC,CASSYSYLAEQFF
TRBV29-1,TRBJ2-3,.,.,TGCAGCGTTGAGGCGGGGACAGATACGCAGTATTTT,CSVEAGTDTQYF
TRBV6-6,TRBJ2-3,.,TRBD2,TGTGCCAGCAGTTACAATCGGCTAGCGGGAGGTCCAGATACGCAGTATTTT,CASSYNRLAGGPDTQYF
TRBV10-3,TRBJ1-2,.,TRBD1,TGTGCCATCAGGTCCGGGACAGGGAACATCTATGGCTACACCTTC,CAIRSGTGNIYGYTF
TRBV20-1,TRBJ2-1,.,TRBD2,TGCAGTGCTAGAGATAACGTAGCGGGAGAAGTCAATGAGCAGTTCTTC,CSARDNVAGEVNEQFF
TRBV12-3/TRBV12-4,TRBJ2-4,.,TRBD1,TGTGCCAGCAGATCGGACAGGGCTTGGGAGTTACAGTACTTC,CASRSDRAWELQYF
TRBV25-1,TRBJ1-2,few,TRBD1,TGTGCCAGCAGTGAGGGGGACAGGGCGGCCTATGGCTACACCTTC,CASSEGDRAAYGYTF
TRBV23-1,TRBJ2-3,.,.,TGCGCCAGCAGTCAATCGTTAGGACACAGGGTCAGCACAGATACGCAGTATTTT,CASSQSLGHRVSTDTQYF
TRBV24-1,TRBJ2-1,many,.,TGTGCCACCAGTGATTCCCAGTGGAGCAGTCGCTACAATGAGCAGTTCTTC,CATSDSQWSSRYNEQFF
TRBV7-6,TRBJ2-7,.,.,TGTGCCAGCAGCTTAGGAACCCGAGAGACGATGAGCGAGCAGTACTTC,CASSLGTRETMSEQYF
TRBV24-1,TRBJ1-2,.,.,TGTGCCACCAGTGATGACACAGGGAGCGGCTACACCTTC,CATSDDTGSGYTF
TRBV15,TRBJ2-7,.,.,TGTGCCACCAGCAGAGAGAGGGGAAAGACCTACGAGCAGTACTTC,CATSRERGKTYEQYF
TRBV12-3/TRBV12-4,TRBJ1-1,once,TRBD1,TGTGCCAGCAGTCGGACAGGGGGCTTTGGAACTGAAGCTTTCTTT,CASSRTGGFGTEAFF
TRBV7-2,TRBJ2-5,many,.,TGTGCCAGCAGCCTGAAGGGGACCCAGTACTTC,CASSLKGTQYF
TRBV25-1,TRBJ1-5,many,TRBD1,TGTGCCAGCAGTGATGCCACAGGGGGCCATCAGCCCCAGCATTTT,CASSDATGGHQPQHF
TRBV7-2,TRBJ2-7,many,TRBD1,TGTGCCAGCAGCTTGGGACAGGGATTCTACGAGCAGTACTTC,CASSLGQGFYEQYF
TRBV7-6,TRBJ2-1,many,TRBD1,TGTGCCAGCAGCCCCCTTCAGGGACAGATATACAATGAGCAGTTCTTC,CASSPLQGQIYNEQFF
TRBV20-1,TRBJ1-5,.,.,TGCAGTGCTAGAGCCTTCAATCAGCCCCAGCATTTT,CSARAFNQPQHF
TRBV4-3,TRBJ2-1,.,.,TGCGCCAGCAGCCAAGGGAGTTCGCTATACAATGAGCAGTTCTTC,CASSQGSSLYNEQFF
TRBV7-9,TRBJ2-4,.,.,TGTGCCAGCAGCTTAGCCCGGCACTGGGGCAAAAACATTCAGTACTTC,CASSLARHWGKNIQYF
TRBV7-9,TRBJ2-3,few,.,TGTGCCAGCAGCCGACTAGTTCCAGATACGCAGTATTTT,CASSRLVPDTQYF
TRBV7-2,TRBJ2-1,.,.,TGTGCCAGCAGCTTAGCGGGCAGGGGAGTCGCTGAGCAGTTCTTC,CASSLAGRGVAEQFF
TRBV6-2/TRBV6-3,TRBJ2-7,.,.,TGTGCCAGCGCTCTTCGGGAGTACGAGCAGTACTTC,CASALREYEQYF